The 28 T cell receptor beta chains below all came from one sample that was sequenced in a study of blood T cell repertoires in COVID-19. The protocol was immunoSEQ multiplex PCR, while the TCRdb copy is restricted to in-frame clones and leaves out a portion. The top ten clones hold 1.5% to 2% of a sample with under 300,000 clones, nearly 90% of them seen once. The source material was PBMCs or T cells enriched from blood (not recorded which). The receptors originated from a woman aged 55-70 years who had recovered from COVID-19.

A word on this clone: The junction and the germline gene differ at one end; a read error may be behind it. The rearrangement links TRBV7-7 to TRBJ2-2, with TRBD2 identical over 8 bases. Per the germline V gene, CDR1 is SSHAT and CDR2 is FNYEAQ (reference sequence). This CDR3 has 17 residues. CDR3 loop: CASSPGLAGTNTGELFF. CDR3 DNA: TGTGCTAGCAGCCCGGGCCTAGCGGGTACGAACACCGGGGAGCTGTTTTTT.

The rearrangement joins TRBV19 to TRBJ2-2, with no clear D. The V end was cut by 4 bases, the J end by 1 base, with 7 bases between. This CDR3 has 14 residues. In germline, CDR1 is LNHDA, CDR2 SQIVND (reference sequence). CDR3 amino acids: CASSTELNTGELFF. DNA for the CDR3: TGTGCCAGTAGTACCGAACTGAACACCGGGGAGCTGTTTTTT.

V usage is TRBV6-5 and J usage is TRBJ2-5, with 11 positions matching TRBD2. The germline CDR1 and CDR2 sequences are MNHEY and SVGAGI. The CDR3 sequence is 15 residues long. After removal of 4 bases from V and 1 base from J, the junction contained 2 bases not matched to a gene. Here the CDR3 DNA reads TGTGCCAGCAGTTTTAGCGGGGGGGCCCAAGAGACCCAGTACTTC. This codes for CASSFSGGAQETQYF.

This sequence joins TRBV5-1 and TRBJ2-2; D remains ambiguous. Germline assignment: CDR1 SGHRS and CDR2 YFSETQ. V was cut by 2 bases and J by 6 bases, with 2 bases left in between. The CDR3 is 11 residues long. CDR3 sequence: CASSFAGELFF. The CDR3 DNA sequence: TGCGCCAGCAGCTTCGCCGGGGAGCTGTTTTTT.

The V call is TRBV27, the J call TRBJ2-3; 9 bases align to TRBD2. The V and J ends lost 4 bases and 0 bases, in that order; junction bases with no gene match: 17. The CDR3 runs 20 residues. Germline V CDR1 and CDR2: MNHEY, SMNVEV (reference sequence). The CDR3 here is CASSWGSLAGITTSTDTQYF. In DNA form, the CDR3 reads TGTGCCAGCAGTTGGGGTAGTCTAGCGGGAATAACTACTAGCACAGATACGCAGTATTTT.

The rearrangement uses TRBV12-3 or TRBV12-4 and TRBJ1-2, with D unclear. Trimming took 5 bases from V and 4 from J, leaving 11 bases between them. The CDR3 is 13 residues long. The CDR3 coding sequence is TGTGCCAGCAGTCCGGCAGACTTCTATGGCTACACCTTC. Its protein is CASSPADFYGYTF.

V usage is TRBV9 and J usage is TRBJ2-5; D remains ambiguous. The germline CDR1 and CDR2 sequences are SGDLS and YYNGEE. V lost 4 bases and J lost 2, with 6 bases in between. The CDR3 has 12 amino acids. The CDR3 nucleotides are TGTGCCAGCAGCACACAGCAAGAGACCCAGTACTTC. Translation gives CASSTQQETQYF. The full variable domain, with the rest looked up from reference TRBV9 and TRBJ2-5, is DSGVTQTPKHLITATGQRVTLRCSPRSGDLSVYWYQQSLDQGLQFLIQYYNGEERAKGNILERFSAQQFPDLHSELNLSSLELGDSALYFCASSTQQETQYFGPGTRLLVL.

This rearrangement joins TRBV27 to TRBJ1-5; D remains unclear. CDR3 length equals 13 residues. Germline CDR1 and CDR2: MNHEY and SMNVEV (reference sequence). V was clipped by 7 bases and J by 6 bases, with 13 bases between them. CDR3 in amino acids: CASTLGVGQPQHF. CDR3 nucleotides: TGTGCCAGCACCCTCGGAGTGGGTCAGCCCCAGCATTTT.

V gene TRBV5-4 combines with J gene TRBJ2-2; TRBD1 matches 7 bases. The CDR3 is made up of 13 amino acids. The germline CDR1 and CDR2 sequences are SGHNT and YYREEE (reference sequence). V trimming: 4 bases; J trimming: 3 bases; junction bases outside the gene matches: 0. The DNA of the CDR3 is TGTGCCAGCAGCACAGGGGACACCGGGGAGCTGTTTTTT. This codes for CASSTGDTGELFF.

This chain uses TRBV19 with TRBJ1-1; a weak D match, TRBD1 (6 bases). CDR1 LNHDA and CDR2 SQIVND come from the germline V gene (reference sequence). V dropped 6 bases and J dropped 1 base, with 15 bases sitting between them. The CDR3 consists of 15 residues. CDR3 residues: CASSVTGTPNTEAFF. CDR3 nucleotide sequence: TGTGCCAGTAGCGTGACAGGTACTCCGAACACTGAAGCTTTCTTT.

The chain employs TRBV9 and TRBJ1-2, with no clear D. Germline V gives CDR1 SGDLS, CDR2 YYNGEE. V was clipped by 5 bases and J by 8 bases, with 22 bases between them. This CDR3 has 15 residues. CDR3 sequence (DNA): TGTGCCAGCAGTCTAATAACCGGGTCGGCGGAGGGCTACACCTTC. This codes for CASSLITGSAEGYTF.

J is TRBJ2-7 and V is TRBV7-9; 7 bases align to TRBD2. The germline V gene has CDR1 SEHNR and CDR2 FQNEAQ (reference sequence). The V gene end was trimmed by 3 bases and the J gene end by 0 bases; junction bases not matched to a gene: 5. There are 15 residues in the CDR3. The CDR3 DNA is TGTGCCAGCAGCTTCCGGGGGGAGAGCTCCTACGAGCAGTACTTC. Translation gives CASSFRGESSYEQYF.

The chain carries TRBV3-1 (or the pseudogene TRBV3-2) and TRBJ1-2; TRBD1 agrees at 8 bases. The CDR3 has 15 amino acids. The germline gives CDR1 LGHDT, CDR2 YNNKEL (reference sequence). With 1 base clipped from V and 6 bases from J, the junction kept 7 bases outside the gene matches. This CDR3 reads CASSQAAPGGNGYTF. The CDR3 DNA is TGTGCCAGCAGCCAAGCCGCCCCAGGGGGCAATGGCTACACCTTC.

This clone has more than one count but fewer than ten. The V gene is TRBV19, the J gene TRBJ1-1; perhaps TRBD1 as D (6 bases). Trimming left V 3 bases short and J 3 bases short, with 14 bases between. The CDR3 runs to 15 residues. Germline V gene data show CDR1 as LNHDA and CDR2 as SQIVND (reference sequence). This CDR3 reads CASSMGGGGDTEAFF. For the CDR3, the DNA is TGTGCCAGTAGTATGGGAGGGGGAGGAGACACTGAAGCTTTCTTT.

This sequence joins TRBV5-8 and TRBJ1-5, with a tentative D call TRBD1 (5 bases). The CDR3 is made up of 15 amino acids. Trimming pared 0 bases from V and 6 bases from J, leaving 13 bases between. The germline V gene has CDR1 SGHTS and CDR2 YDEGEE. The CDR3 protein is CASSLGRVVTQPQHF. The CDR3 nucleotides read TGTGCCAGCAGCTTGGGCAGGGTAGTGACTCAGCCCCAGCATTTT.

The chain couples TRBV3-1 (or the pseudogene TRBV3-2) to TRBJ2-5; a weak D match, TRBD2 (6 bases). This CDR3 is 15 amino acids long. Per the germline V gene, CDR1 is LGHDT and CDR2 is YNNKEL (reference sequence). V was trimmed by 0 bases and J by 7 bases, leaving 15 bases between them. CDR3 sequence (DNA): TGTGCCAGCAGCCAAGAACGACTAGTTGGAGGGACCCAGTACTTC. As protein: CASSQERLVGGTQYF.

The chain is built from TRBV4-1 and TRBJ1-1; a possible D gene is TRBD1 (5 bases). Germline V lookup: CDR1 MGHRA, CDR2 YSYEKL. Between the trimmed V and J ends, which lost 0 bases and 9 bases, there was a span of 14 bases. This CDR3 is 14 amino acids long. The CDR3 here is CASSQDSSGGKAFF. For the CDR3, the DNA is TGCGCCAGCAGCCAAGATTCGTCCGGGGGAAAAGCTTTCTTT.

The gene calls are TRBV5-1 and TRBJ1-1; TRBD1 aligns across 8 bases. The CDR3 contains 14 residues. V trimming: 4 bases; J trimming: 5 bases; junction bases outside the gene matches: 7. Germline CDR1 is SGHRS and CDR2 is YFSETQ. Here the CDR3 reads CASSPDRAGTEAFF. The CDR3 DNA follows: TGCGCCAGCAGCCCGGACAGGGCCGGAACTGAAGCTTTCTTT.

This sequence joins TRBV2 and TRBJ2-7, with D possibly TRBD2 on 5 matching bases. The V and J ends lost 6 bases and 5 bases respectively, with 11 bases between them. Germline CDR1 is SNHLY and CDR2 is FYNNEI. The CDR3 runs to 12 residues. CDR3 amino acids: CASRGSADEQYF. As DNA, the CDR3 is TGTGCCAGCAGGGGGTCAGCGGACGAGCAGTACTTC. Full variable domain (missing parts from reference TRBV2 and TRBJ2-7): EPEVTQTPSHQVTQMGQEVILRCVPISNHLYFYWYRQILGQKVEFLVSFYNNEISEKSEIFDDQFSVERPDGSNFTLKIRSTKLEDSAMYFCASRGSADEQYFGPGTRLTVT.

This chain uses TRBV9 with TRBJ2-1, with 9 positions matching TRBD2. CDR3 length equals 15 residues. The V gene's germline CDR1 is SGDLS and CDR2 YYNGEE. V was pared by 3 bases and J by 7 bases, with 8 bases of the junction left unmatched. The CDR3 reads CASSGGGGAQNEQFF. The CDR3 nucleotides are TGTGCCAGCAGCGGCGGCGGGGGGGCTCAGAATGAGCAGTTCTTC.

The genes are TRBV7-9 and TRBJ2-7, with 11 positions matching TRBD2. V was clipped by 2 bases and J by 7 bases; unmatched bases: 7. CDR1 is SEHNR, CDR2 FQNEAQ, per germline (reference sequence). The length of the CDR3 is 15 residues. The CDR3 sequence is CASSLTIGLAGEQYF. Here the CDR3 DNA reads TGTGCCAGCAGCTTAACCATCGGACTAGCGGGTGAGCAGTACTTC.

This clone was found a few times. V gene TRBV18 combines with J gene TRBJ2-3; perhaps TRBD1 as D (6 bases). The CDR3 is made up of 14 amino acids. Germline lookup yields CDR1 KGHSH and CDR2 LQKENI. Trimming removed 5 bases at V and 1 base at J, with 10 bases between. The chain's CDR3 is CASSSSGGTDTQYF. The CDR3 nucleotides read TGTGCCAGCTCATCCTCAGGGGGCACAGATACGCAGTATTTT.

The V call is TRBV7-9, the J call TRBJ2-3; 7 bases are a match to TRBD1. J was trimmed by 2 bases and V by 5 bases; bases with no gene match: 4. CDR3 length: 14 residues. Germline V gene sequence: CDR1 SEHNR, CDR2 FQNEAQ (reference sequence). The CDR3: CASSLGQPTDTQYF. The CDR3, as DNA: TGTGCCAGCAGCCTGGGACAGCCCACAGATACGCAGTATTTT.

Here the CDR3 DNA reads TGTGCCAGCAGTTCGACAGTCTCTGGAAACACCATATATTTT. Protein sequence: CASSSTVSGNTIYF. The chain employs TRBV28 and TRBJ1-3, with D possibly matching TRBD1 (5 bases). CDR3 length: 14 residues. Trimming pared 4 bases from V and 0 bases from J, leaving 7 bases between. Germline loops: CDR1 MDHEN, CDR2 SYDVKM. The full variable domain, its missing parts supplied by reference TRBV28 and TRBJ1-3, is DVKVTQSSRYLVKRTGEKVFLECVQDMDHENMFWYRQDPGLGLRLIYFSYDVKMKEKGDIPEGYSVSREKKERFSLILESASTNQTSMYLCASSSTVSGNTIYFGEGSWLTVV.

In its sample, this clone was seen a few times. The chain employs TRBV4-1 and TRBJ2-1; possibly TRBD1 for D (5 bases). Germline V gives CDR1 MGHRA, CDR2 YSYEKL. This CDR3 spans 13 amino acids. Deletions cut 6 bases from V and 13 bases from J, with 19 bases between. This CDR3 reads CASRSTLDSNQFF. CDR3 nucleotides: TGCGCCAGCAGGTCCACCCTAGACAGTAACCAGTTCTTC.

The rearrangement joins TRBV27 to TRBJ1-5; TRBD1 is a possible D gene (6 bases). V gave up 1 base and J gave up 1 base, with 11 bases separating them. Germline V CDR1 and CDR2: MNHEY, SMNVEV (reference sequence). The CDR3 is made up of 16 amino acids. The CDR3 nucleotides read TGTGCCAGCAGTTTATGGGGCCAGGGGAGCAATCAGCCCCAGCATTTT. Translating gives CASSLWGQGSNQPQHF.

The chain has TRBV7-2 and TRBJ1-2; TRBD1 agrees at 10 bases. This CDR3 region has 14 residues. V was clipped by 1 base and J by 9 bases; unmatched bases: 5. In germline, CDR1 is SGHTA, CDR2 FQGNSA. The CDR3 DNA reads as TGTGCCAGCAGCTTAGATGGGACAGGGGAGCGCTACACCTTC. Translation: CASSLDGTGERYTF.

This chain connects TRBV2 to TRBJ2-7; 8 bases map to TRBD2. CDR3 size: 16 residues. Germline V lookup: CDR1 SNHLY, CDR2 FYNNEI. V lost 6 bases, J lost 5 bases, and 15 bases stayed unmatched. This CDR3 reads CASSPRRVAGNHEQYF. The DNA of the CDR3 is TGTGCCAGCAGCCCGAGAAGAGTAGCGGGGAACCACGAGCAGTACTTC.